This T cell receptor beta chain emerged from a study of shared clonotypes between healthy human individuals. Study-wide results and limits: A generally larger estimated richness was seen in naive subsets than in memory subsets. Only a few donors were included, so the genetic and exposure-history diversity represented was limited. For naive CD4 cells, 5% to 6.5% of clonotypes were shared across a few donors.

It was CD45RO-negative cells, positively selected for CCR7, that made up naive CD8 cells, with terminally differentiated effector memory CD45RA+ cells excluded. Details on this clone: The antigen remains unidentified.

The assay was immunoSEQ multiplex PCR, and TCRdb's table has in-frame clones only and misses some. Among around 2,000,000 clones listed, about 95% were seen once. The sequencing sample was made of naive CD8+ T cells sorted from blood. The clonotype originates from a man younger than 35 in good health.

CDR3 DNA sequence: TGTGCCAGCCCGCCCTCGGGGGGCATCACCGGGGAGCTGTTTTTT. Translated, it gives CASPPSGGITGELFF. The chain is built from TRBV18 and TRBJ2-2, with TRBD2 as a possible D gene (7 bases). The CDR3 loop spans 15 amino acids. Germline assignment: CDR1 KGHSH and CDR2 LQKENI. Trimming took off 8 bases at V and 4 bases at J, with 17 bases between the two ends.